This passage covers 13 T cell receptor beta chains from one sample sequenced in a study of type 1 regulatory T cells. What these receptors recognize is not known. Using its own MiXCR run on the reads, TCRdb lists one record per CDR3 protein. The repertoire includes about 74,000 distinct CDR3 sequences, around 63% of them detected once, and 7.6% sits in the top ten. The sequencing input was cultured T cells, either the whole culture or a sorted T cell fraction (not recorded which). Subset described: Tr1-enriched cell product generated in vitro against host alloantigens. The receptors derive from a human donor in good health.

This chain links TRBV4-1 with TRBJ2-3, with 8 bases identical to TRBD2. V gave up 2 bases and J gave up 2 bases; unmatched junction bases: 9. The CDR3 covers 17 residues. Germline V CDR1 and CDR2: MGHRA, YSYEKL. As DNA, the CDR3 is TGCGCCAGCAGCCAATCCAAGGGACTAGTTATCACAGATACGCAGTATTTT. Residues: CASSQSKGLVITDTQYF.

The V call is TRBV12-3 or TRBV12-4, the J call TRBJ2-2, with D possibly matching TRBD1 (5 bases). The V end was cut by 7 bases, the J end by 0 bases, with 18 bases between. The CDR3 extends over 17 amino acids. The DNA of the CDR3 is TGTGCCAGCATTCCACAGGCCTCGTTCGCGAACACCGGGGAGCTGTTTTTT. Its protein product is CASIPQASFANTGELFF.

This sequence joins TRBV19 and TRBJ2-5; D tentatively fits TRBD1 or TRBD2 (6 bases each). Germline CDR1 is LNHDA and CDR2 is SQIVND (reference sequence). Trimming removed 2 bases at V and 0 bases at J, with 13 bases between. This CDR3 has 16 residues. Here the CDR3 DNA reads TGTGCCAGTAGTATAAGGGGGGTTGGGGACCAAGAGACCCAGTACTTC. Translation gives CASSIRGVGDQETQYF.

This chain joins TRBV24-1 and TRBJ2-1; 8 bases map to TRBD2. The junction had 11 bases not matched to a gene; V was cut back by 3 bases and J by 8 bases. CDR3 size: 16 residues. CDR1 KGHDR and CDR2 SFDVKD come from the germline V gene. CDR3 sequence (DNA): TGTGCCACCAGTGATCCGTCGCGGGAGGTCTTCGATGAGCAGTTCTTC. This encodes CATSDPSREVFDEQFF.

The V and J genes are TRBV20-1 and TRBJ2-1; the match to TRBD2 covers 12 bases. CDR1 DFQATT and CDR2 SNEGSKA come from the germline V gene (reference sequence). The junction had 10 bases not matched to a gene; V was cut back by 6 bases and J by 10 bases. There are 14 residues in the CDR3. The chain's CDR3 is CSAPGLGTSGEQFF. In DNA form, the CDR3 reads TGCAGTGCCCCGGGGCTAGGGACTAGCGGGGAGCAGTTCTTC.

The J gene is TRBJ2-2, the V gene TRBV4-1; possibly TRBD2 for D (6 bases). This CDR3 has 14 amino acids. The V end lost 6 bases, the J end lost 0 bases, and 8 bases lay between the germline ends. The germline CDR1 and CDR2 sequences are MGHRA and YSYEKL. CDR3 protein: CASRRDSNTGELFF. The CDR3, as DNA: TGCGCCAGCAGACGGGACTCGAACACCGGGGAGCTGTTTTTT.

J is TRBJ2-3 and V is TRBV28, with TRBD2 identical over 9 bases. From germline, CDR1 is MDHEN and CDR2 SYDVKM. V shed 6 bases and J 7 bases; nucleotides not matched to a gene: 11. CDR3 length: 15 residues. The CDR3 here is CASSPRSGRPNTQYF. Here the CDR3 DNA reads TGTGCCAGCAGCCCCAGAAGCGGGAGGCCCAATACGCAGTATTTT.

V and J are TRBV2 and TRBJ2-3, with TRBD2 as a possible D gene (5 bases). The CDR3 totals 17 residues. Germline values: CDR1 SNHLY, CDR2 FYNNEI. V shed 0 bases and J shed 0 bases, with 13 bases lying between them. CDR3 loop: CASSEARTGPSTDTQYF. For the CDR3, the DNA is TGTGCCAGCAGTGAAGCGAGGACTGGGCCTAGCACAGATACGCAGTATTTT. The whole variable domain, filled in from reference TRBV2 and TRBJ2-3, reads EPEVTQTPSHQVTQMGQEVILRCVPISNHLYFYWYRQILGQKVEFLVSFYNNEISEKSEIFDDQFSVERPDGSNFTLKIRSTKLEDSAMYFCASSEARTGPSTDTQYFGPGTRLTVL.

The J gene is TRBJ2-5, the V gene TRBV20-1; 9 bases match TRBD1. Germline V gene sequence: CDR1 DFQATT, CDR2 SNEGSKA (reference sequence). CDR3 length: 14 amino acids. The junction had 5 bases not matched to a gene; V was cut back by 4 bases and J by 2 bases. The CDR3 region is CSAKPGQGQETQYF. CDR3 nucleotides: TGCAGTGCTAAGCCGGGACAGGGACAAGAGACCCAGTACTTC.

The chain couples TRBV10-3 to TRBJ2-3; 9 bases are shared with TRBD1. Trimming removed 5 bases from V and 2 bases from J; junction bases left unmatched: 5. The CDR3 length is 15 residues. The germline gives CDR1 ENHRY, CDR2 SYGVKD. This CDR3 is CAISPTGGFTDTQYF. CDR3 nucleotide sequence: TGTGCCATCAGTCCGACAGGGGGATTCACAGATACGCAGTATTTT.

This clonotype was observed a handful of times. The chain couples TRBV24-1 to TRBJ2-1, with TRBD2 matching over 16 bases. From germline, CDR1 is KGHDR and CDR2 SFDVKD. This CDR3 has 21 amino acids. Trimming at V came to 2 bases and at J to 3 bases, leaving 12 bases not matched to a gene. The CDR3 DNA follows: TGTGCCACCAGTGATTCGTCACCTGGGACTAGCGGGAGGGCCGGCTACAATGAGCAGTTCTTC. Protein sequence: CATSDSSPGTSGRAGYNEQFF.

The chain has TRBV6-1 and TRBJ2-1; 10 nucleotides line up with TRBD2. From germline, CDR1 is MNHNS and CDR2 SASEGT. This CDR3 spans 15 amino acids. With 4 bases clipped from V and 3 bases from J, the junction kept 3 bases outside the gene matches. CDR3 in DNA: TGTGCCAGCAGTGTTACTAGCGGGAACTACAATGAGCAGTTCTTC. Translating it yields CASSVTSGNYNEQFF.

The chain uses TRBV18 and TRBJ2-1, with D hard to call. Trimming shortened V by 1 base and J by 6 bases, and 7 bases separated the two germline ends. The CDR3 is 13 amino acids. Germline values: CDR1 KGHSH, CDR2 LQKENI. CDR3 protein: CASSPLFGNEQFF. The CDR3 DNA sequence: TGTGCCAGCTCACCACTGTTCGGCAATGAGCAGTTCTTC.